The clone carrying this TCR beta chain showed up many times. Its cognate antigen is unknown. CDR1 is SGHAT and CDR2 is FQNNGV in the germline V gene. The trim removed 6 bases at V and 6 bases at J, leaving 6 bases unmatched. This CDR3 comprises 15 residues. This record comes from a study of T cell repertoires in cytomegalovirus infection. MiXCR was run by TCRdb on the reads, yielding one entry per CDR3 protein. The sample includes approximately 300,000 distinct CDR3 sequences, almost 30% of them seen just once. The genes are TRBV11-2 and TRBJ2-1; 12 nucleotides match TRBD2. Here the sequenced sample was cultured PBMCs, taken from culture after CMV antigen stimulation. This receptor was identified in a human donor in good health (CMV status not recorded). Some clones in this sample may be carry-over from other donors' samples. DNA of the CDR3: TGTGCCAGCAGATCCCTAGCGGGAGGGCCCAATGAGCAGTTCTTC. It translates to CASRSLAGGPNEQFF. The full variable domain, in which reference TRBV11-2 and TRBJ2-1 provide the parts outside the CDR3, is EAGVAQSPRYKIIEKRQSVAFWCNPISGHATLYWYQQILGQGPKLLIQFQNNGVVDDSQLPKDRFSAERLKGVDSTLKIQPAKLEDSAVYLCASRSLAGGPNEQFFGPGTRLTVL.